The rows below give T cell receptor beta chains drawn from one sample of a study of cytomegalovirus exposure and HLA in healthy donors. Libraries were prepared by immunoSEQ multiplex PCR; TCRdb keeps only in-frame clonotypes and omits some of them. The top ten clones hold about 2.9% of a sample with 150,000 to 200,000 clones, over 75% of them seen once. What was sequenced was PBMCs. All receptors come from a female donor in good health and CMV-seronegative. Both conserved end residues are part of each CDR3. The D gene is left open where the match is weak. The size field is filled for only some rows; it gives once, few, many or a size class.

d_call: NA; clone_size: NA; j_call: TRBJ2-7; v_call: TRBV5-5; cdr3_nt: TGTGCCAGCAGCTTGATCCAGGGGTTGGCCTACGAGCAGTACTTC; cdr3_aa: CASSLIQGLAYEQYF
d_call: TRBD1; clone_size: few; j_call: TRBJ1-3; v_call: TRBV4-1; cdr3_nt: TGCGCCAGCAGCCAGGAAAGGACTTTGACAGGGGACCCTGGAAACACCATATATTTT; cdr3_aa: CASSQERTLTGDPGNTIYF
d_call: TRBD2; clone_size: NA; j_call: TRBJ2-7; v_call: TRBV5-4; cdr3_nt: TGTGCCAGCAGCATACTAGCGGGAGGGGTCTCCTACGAGCAGTACTTC; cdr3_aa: CASSILAGGVSYEQYF
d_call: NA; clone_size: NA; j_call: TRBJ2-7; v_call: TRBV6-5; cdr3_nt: TGTGCCAGCAGTTACCCGGGGTCGACCCCGCTTGGGCAGTACTTC; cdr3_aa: CASSYPGSTPLGQYF
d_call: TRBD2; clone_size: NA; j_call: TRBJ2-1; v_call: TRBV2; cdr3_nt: TGTGCCAGCAGTGAATATTTAGGGACTAGCTCCTACAATGAGCAGTTCTTC; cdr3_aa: CASSEYLGTSSYNEQFF
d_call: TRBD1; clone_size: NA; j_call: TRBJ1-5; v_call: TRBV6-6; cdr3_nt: TGTGCCAGCACCGAGAGAGGGGGCAGCAATCAGCCCCAGCATTTT; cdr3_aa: CASTERGGSNQPQHF
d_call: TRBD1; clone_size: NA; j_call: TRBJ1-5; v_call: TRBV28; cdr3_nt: TGTGCCAGCAGGCGACAGGGGAGCAATCAGCCCCAGCATTTT; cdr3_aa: CASRRQGSNQPQHF
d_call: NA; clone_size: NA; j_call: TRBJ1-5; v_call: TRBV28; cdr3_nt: TGTGCCAGCAGCCCATTGGGGGGGAGCAATCAGCCCCAGCATTTT; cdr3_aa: CASSPLGGSNQPQHF
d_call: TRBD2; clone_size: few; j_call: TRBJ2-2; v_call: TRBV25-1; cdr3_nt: TGTGCCAGCAGTGGGACTAGCGGGAGGTACGGGCACACCGGGGAGCTGTTTTTT; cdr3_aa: CASSGTSGRYGHTGELFF
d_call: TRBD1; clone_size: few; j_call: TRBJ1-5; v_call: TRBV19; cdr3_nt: TGTGCCAGTAGTGTCCCGGGACAGCCGGGGAATTTT; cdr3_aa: CASSVPGQPGNF
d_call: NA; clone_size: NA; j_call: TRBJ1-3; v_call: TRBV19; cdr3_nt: TGTGCCAGTAGTATGGCCAGACTGGTAAACACCATATATTTT; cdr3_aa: CASSMARLVNTIYF
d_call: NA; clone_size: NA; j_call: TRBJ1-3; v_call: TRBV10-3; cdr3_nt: TGTGCCATCAGTGAGGGGGGGACCCTCTCTGGAAACACCATATATTTT; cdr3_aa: CAISEGGTLSGNTIYF
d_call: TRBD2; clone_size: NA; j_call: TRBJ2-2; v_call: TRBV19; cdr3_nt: TGTGCCAGTAGTCCCCCGACTAGCCAGCACACCGGGGAGCTGTTTTTT; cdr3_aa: CASSPPTSQHTGELFF
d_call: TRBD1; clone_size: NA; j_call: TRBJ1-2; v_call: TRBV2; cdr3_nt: TGTGCCAGCAGTCCCCGGGACAGCTATGGCTACACCTTC; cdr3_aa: CASSPRDSYGYTF
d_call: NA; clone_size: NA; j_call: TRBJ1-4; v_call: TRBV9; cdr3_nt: TGTGCCAGCAGCCAAAGACAAAGGTCGGATGAAAAACTGTTTTTT; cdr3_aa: CASSQRQRSDEKLFF
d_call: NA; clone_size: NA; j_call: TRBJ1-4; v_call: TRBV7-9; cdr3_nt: TGTGCCAGCAGCTTCGGTGTTAGGGAGGTCGTTGAAAAACTGTTTTTT; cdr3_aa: CASSFGVREVVEKLFF
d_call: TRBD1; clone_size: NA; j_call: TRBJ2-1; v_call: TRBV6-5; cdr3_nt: TGTGCCAGCAGGGGGGACAGGGGGGGCCGAAATGAGCAGTTCTTC; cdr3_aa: CASRGDRGGRNEQFF
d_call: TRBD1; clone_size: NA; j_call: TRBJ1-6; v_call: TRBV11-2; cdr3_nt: TGTGCCAGCAGCTTAGGGACAGGGGTTAATTCACCCCTCCACTTT; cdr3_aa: CASSLGTGVNSPLHF
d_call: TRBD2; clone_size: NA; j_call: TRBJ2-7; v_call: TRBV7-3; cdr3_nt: TGTGCCAGCAGCTTAGGGGCGGGAGTTGGGTACGAGCAGTACTTC; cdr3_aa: CASSLGAGVGYEQYF
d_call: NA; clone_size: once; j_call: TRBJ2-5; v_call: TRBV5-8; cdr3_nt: TGTGCCAGCAGCTCCCGGACAGAGCGGCAGACCCAGTACTTC; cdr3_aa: CASSSRTERQTQYF
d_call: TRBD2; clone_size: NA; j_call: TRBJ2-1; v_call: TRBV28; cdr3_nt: TGTGCCAGCAGTTTCCCCGGGACTAGCGGGACCCTCTCCTACAATGAGCAGTTCTTC; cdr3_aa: CASSFPGTSGTLSYNEQFF
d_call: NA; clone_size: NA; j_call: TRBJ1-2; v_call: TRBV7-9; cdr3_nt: TGTGCCAGCAGCTTAGGAGCAGGGGAACCCCATGGCTACACCTTC; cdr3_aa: CASSLGAGEPHGYTF
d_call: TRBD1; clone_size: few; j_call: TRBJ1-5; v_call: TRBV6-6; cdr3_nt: TGTGCCAGCAGTTATCCTGGACAGGGGGCCTATCAGCCCCAGCATTTT; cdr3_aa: CASSYPGQGAYQPQHF
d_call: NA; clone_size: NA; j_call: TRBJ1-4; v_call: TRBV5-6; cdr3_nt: TGTGCCAGCACCGAGGCAACTAATGAAAAACTGTTTTTT; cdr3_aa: CASTEATNEKLFF
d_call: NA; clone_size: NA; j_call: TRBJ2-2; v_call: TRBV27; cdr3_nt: TGTGCCAGCGGGGTCCCATGGGGGCGAGGAACCGGGGAGCTGTTTTTT; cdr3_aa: CASGVPWGRGTGELFF
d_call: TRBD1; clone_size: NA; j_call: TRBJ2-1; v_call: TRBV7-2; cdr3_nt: TGTGCCAGCAGCCCCAGGGGGACAGGGGCTTTAAGAGAGCAGTTCTTC; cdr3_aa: CASSPRGTGALREQFF
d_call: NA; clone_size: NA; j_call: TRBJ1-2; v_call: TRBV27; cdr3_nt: TGTGCCAGCAGGGGTGGGAGCTTCTATGGCTACACCTTC; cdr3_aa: CASRGGSFYGYTF
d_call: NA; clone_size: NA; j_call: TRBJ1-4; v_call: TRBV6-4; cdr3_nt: TGTGCCAGCAGTGACGTTGGGAGGGTTCGCGGAATAAAGGAAAAACTGTTTTTT; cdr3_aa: CASSDVGRVRGIKEKLFF
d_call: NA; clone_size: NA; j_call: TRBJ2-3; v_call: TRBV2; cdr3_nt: TGTGCCAGCAGTGACGGAACTAGGTTAGATACGCAGTATTTT; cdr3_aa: CASSDGTRLDTQYF
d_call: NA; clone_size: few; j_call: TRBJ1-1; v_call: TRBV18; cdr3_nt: TGTGCCAGCTCACCCCACCATCGGACGGGGATGCCTGAAGCTTTCTTT; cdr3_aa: CASSPHHRTGMPEAFF
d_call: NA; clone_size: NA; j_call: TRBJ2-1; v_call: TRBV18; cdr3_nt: TGTGCCAGCTCACCCCCGGGAGCGGTACACAATGAGCAGTTCTTC; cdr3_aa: CASSPPGAVHNEQFF
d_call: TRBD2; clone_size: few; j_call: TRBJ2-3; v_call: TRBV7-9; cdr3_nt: TGTGCCACCCTGTTAGCGGGAGTGACAGATACGCAGTATTTT; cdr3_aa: CATLLAGVTDTQYF
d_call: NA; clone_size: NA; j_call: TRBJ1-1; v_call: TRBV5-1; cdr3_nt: TGCGCCAGCAGCCCTGACAGCTCGAACACTGAAGCTTTCTTT; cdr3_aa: CASSPDSSNTEAFF
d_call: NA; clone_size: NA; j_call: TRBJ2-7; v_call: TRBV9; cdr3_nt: TGTGCCAGCAGCGGGACAGCCTCCTACGAGCAGTACTTC; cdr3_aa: CASSGTASYEQYF
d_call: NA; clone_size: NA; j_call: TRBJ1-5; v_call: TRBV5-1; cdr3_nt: TGCGCCAGCAGCTTTGGCAGGGGAGAGCCCCAGCATTTT; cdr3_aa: CASSFGRGEPQHF
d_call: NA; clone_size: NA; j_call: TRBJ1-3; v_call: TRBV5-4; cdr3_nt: TGTGCCAGCAGCTTGTGGGCCTCTGGAAACACCATATATTTT; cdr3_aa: CASSLWASGNTIYF
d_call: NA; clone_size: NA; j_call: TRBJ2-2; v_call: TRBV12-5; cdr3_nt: TGTGCTAGTGGTTTCGGGGGTACCGGGGGGGAGCTGTTTTTT; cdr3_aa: CASGFGGTGGELFF
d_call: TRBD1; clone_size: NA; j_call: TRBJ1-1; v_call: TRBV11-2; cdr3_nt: TGTGCCAGCAGCTTATGGTTCGCAGGGGGTGGGAACACTGAAGCTTTCTTT; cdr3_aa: CASSLWFAGGGNTEAFF
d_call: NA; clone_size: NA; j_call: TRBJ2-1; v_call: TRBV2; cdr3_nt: TGTGCCAGCAGTGTGCGCAATGAGCAGTTCTTC; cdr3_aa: CASSVRNEQFF
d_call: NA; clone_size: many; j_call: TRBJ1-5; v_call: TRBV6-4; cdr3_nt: TGTGCCAGCAGCCCGGACACTAATCAGCCCCAGCATTTT; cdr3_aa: CASSPDTNQPQHF
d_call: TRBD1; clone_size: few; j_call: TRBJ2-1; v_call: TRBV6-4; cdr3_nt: TGTGCCAGCAGCGGGGACAGGGAAAACTCTCAGCAGTTCTTC; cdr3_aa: CASSGDRENSQQFF
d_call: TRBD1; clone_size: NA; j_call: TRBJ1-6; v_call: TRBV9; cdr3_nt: TGTGCCAGCAGCCCAGGGGGCGGGGATTCACCCCTCCACTTT; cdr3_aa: CASSPGGGDSPLHF
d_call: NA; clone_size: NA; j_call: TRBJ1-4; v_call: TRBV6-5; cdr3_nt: TGTGCCAGCACTTATGGACTGCATAGAGACGAAAAACTGTTTTTT; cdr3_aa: CASTYGLHRDEKLFF
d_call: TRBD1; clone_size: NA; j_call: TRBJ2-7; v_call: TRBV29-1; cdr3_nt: TGCAGCGTTGGGACAGGGGATTTTTCCTACGAGCAGTACTTC; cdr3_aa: CSVGTGDFSYEQYF
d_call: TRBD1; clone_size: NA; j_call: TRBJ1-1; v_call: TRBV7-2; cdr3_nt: TGTGCCAGCAGCTACTGGGACAGGGTTCTAAACACTGAAGCTTTCTTT; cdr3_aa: CASSYWDRVLNTEAFF
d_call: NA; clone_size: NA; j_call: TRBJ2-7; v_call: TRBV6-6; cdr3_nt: TGTGCCAGCAGTTACCCTGGTGGGGGCCGCTACGAGCAGTACTTC; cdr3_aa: CASSYPGGGRYEQYF
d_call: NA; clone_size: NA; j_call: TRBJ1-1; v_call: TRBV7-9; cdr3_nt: TGTGCCAGCAGCTCGAGCCGGTCGACAGAAAAGGACACTGAAGCTTTCTTT; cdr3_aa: CASSSSRSTEKDTEAFF
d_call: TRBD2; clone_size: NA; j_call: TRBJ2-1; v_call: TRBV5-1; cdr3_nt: TGCGCCAGCAGCTTGAGAACTGGGGCTAGCGGGAGTTACAATGAGCAGTTCTTC; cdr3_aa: CASSLRTGASGSYNEQFF
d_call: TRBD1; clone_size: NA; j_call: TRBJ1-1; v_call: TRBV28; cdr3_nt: TGTGCCAGCACCGCACTTACAGGGACAGTCCTCTTTGAAGCTTTCTTT; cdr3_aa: CASTALTGTVLFEAFF
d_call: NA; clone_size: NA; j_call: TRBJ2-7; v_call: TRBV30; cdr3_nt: TGTGCCTGGAGTGTAGAGCGGTCATCCCAGTACTTC; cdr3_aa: CAWSVERSSQYF
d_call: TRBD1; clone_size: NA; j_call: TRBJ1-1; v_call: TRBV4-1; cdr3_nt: TGCGCCAGCAGCCATACACAGGGGGGCACTGAAGCTTTCTTT; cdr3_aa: CASSHTQGGTEAFF
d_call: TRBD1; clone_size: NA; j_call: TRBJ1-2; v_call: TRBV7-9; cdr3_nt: TGTGCCAGCAGCTTAAGTGCGGGACAGGGCCACTATGGCTACACCTTC; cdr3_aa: CASSLSAGQGHYGYTF
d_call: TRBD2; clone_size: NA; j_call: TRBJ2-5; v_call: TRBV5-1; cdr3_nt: TGCGCCAGCAGTGCCAGCGGGAGTGCGGAGACCCAGTACTTC; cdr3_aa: CASSASGSAETQYF
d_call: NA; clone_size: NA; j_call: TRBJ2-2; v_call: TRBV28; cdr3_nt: TGTGCCAGCAGTTTAGGCAGGGGGAACACCGGGGAGCTGTTTTTT; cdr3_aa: CASSLGRGNTGELFF
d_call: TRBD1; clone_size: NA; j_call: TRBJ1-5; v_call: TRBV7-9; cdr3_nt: TGTGCCAGCAGCTTGGGGACAGGGGACTTTTATAGCAATCAGCCCCAGCATTTT; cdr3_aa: CASSLGTGDFYSNQPQHF
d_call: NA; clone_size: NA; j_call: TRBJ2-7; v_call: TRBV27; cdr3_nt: TGTGCCAGCAGTTTATTAGCCCCCTACGAGCAGTACTTC; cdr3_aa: CASSLLAPYEQYF
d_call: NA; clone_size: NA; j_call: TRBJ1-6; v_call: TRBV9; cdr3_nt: TGTGCCAGCAGCCCCAGCCGGACACTAAACTCACCCCTCCACTTT; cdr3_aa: CASSPSRTLNSPLHF
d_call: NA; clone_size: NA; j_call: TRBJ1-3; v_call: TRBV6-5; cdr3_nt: TGTGCCAGCAGTTACTCGACAGCCTCCTCTGGAAACACCATATATTTT; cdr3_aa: CASSYSTASSGNTIYF